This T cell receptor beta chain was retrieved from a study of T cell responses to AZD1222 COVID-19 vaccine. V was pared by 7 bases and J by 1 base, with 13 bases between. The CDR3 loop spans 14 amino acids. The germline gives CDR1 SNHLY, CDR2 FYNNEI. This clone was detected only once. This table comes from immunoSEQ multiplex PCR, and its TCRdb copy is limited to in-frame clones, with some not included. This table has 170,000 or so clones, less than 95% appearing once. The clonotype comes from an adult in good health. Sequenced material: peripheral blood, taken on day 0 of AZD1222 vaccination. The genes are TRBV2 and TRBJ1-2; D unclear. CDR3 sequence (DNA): TGTGCCAGCACCCCCCGAAGGGATAACTATGGCTACACCTTC. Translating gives CASTPRRDNYGYTF.